This passage covers 10 T cell receptor beta chains from one sample sequenced in a study of human T cells and chemical hapten exposure. Each CDR3 protein gets one entry after TCRdb re-called the 5' RACE reads with MiXCR. The repertoire consists of 70,000 to 85,000 distinct CDR3 sequences, with more than 15% occurring once and the leading ten covering approximately 7%. Total RNA was isolated from whole blood that had not been fractionated. Every receptor here comes from a female donor in good health.

The chain employs TRBV28 and TRBJ2-7; TRBD1 is a possible D gene (5 bases). Germline CDR1 MDHEN, CDR2 SYDVKM. This CDR3 region has 14 residues. V dropped 7 bases and J dropped 6 bases, with 19 bases sitting between them. CDR3 loop: CASTSGARVSEQYF. For the CDR3, the DNA is TGTGCCAGCACTTCGGGCGCCAGGGTTAGCGAGCAGTACTTC.

The chain joins TRBV5-4 to TRBJ2-5; D possibly uses TRBD1 or TRBD2 (5 bases each). Germline CDR1 is SGHNT and CDR2 is YYREEE (reference sequence). The length of the CDR3 is 16 residues. The V end was cut by 2 bases, the J end by 4 bases, with 18 bases between. CDR3 DNA sequence: TGTGCCAGCAGCTTAGGCGTCCGGGACGGGGCAGAGACCCAGTACTTC. Translating gives CASSLGVRDGAETQYF.

This clonotype was seen more than once but under ten times. The chain recombines TRBV27 with TRBJ2-3; the D gene is possibly TRBD1 (6 bases). Trimming stripped 4 bases from V and 0 bases from J, with 17 bases between. Looked up from germline, CDR1 is MNHEY and CDR2 is SMNVEV (reference sequence). The CDR3 length is 17 residues. CDR3 loop: CASSSRGKSSSTDTQYF. CDR3 DNA: TGTGCCAGCAGTTCGAGGGGGAAGAGTTCTAGCACAGATACGCAGTATTTT.

The gene calls are TRBV6-1 and TRBJ1-6; weak D call: TRBD1 (6 bases). The germline CDR1 and CDR2 sequences are MNHNS and SASEGT. Trimming took 2 bases from V and 5 from J, leaving 10 bases between them. CDR3 length equals 15 residues. The CDR3 bases are TGTGCCAGCAGTGAAACAGGGCAGGATAATTCACCCCTCCACTTT. Translated: CASSETGQDNSPLHF.

This clonotype was seen only once. The rearrangement uses TRBV28 and TRBJ2-7; D is possibly TRBD2 (5 bases). In germline, CDR1 is MDHEN, CDR2 SYDVKM. The CDR3 length is 14 residues. The germline V and J ends were trimmed by 8 bases and 5 bases, with 19 bases remaining between them. For the CDR3, the DNA is TGTGCCAGCCTGACGGGATCCGGGCCTAACGAGCAGTACTTC. It encodes CASLTGSGPNEQYF.

The chain employs TRBV12-3 or TRBV12-4 and TRBJ1-4, with a weak D call TRBD1 (5 bases). The CDR3 covers 15 residues. Trimming shortened V by 6 bases and J by 5 bases, and 16 bases separated the two germline ends. DNA of the CDR3: TGTGCCAGCAGCCCGAGGGGAGTAGCCAATGAAAAACTGTTTTTT. Translation: CASSPRGVANEKLFF.

Here the CDR3 reads CAAAGGLIWVHQPQHF. CDR3 nucleotide sequence: TGCGCCGCAGCGGGGGGCCTTATTTGGGTTCATCAGCCCCAGCATTTT. This chain links TRBV23-1 with TRBJ1-5, with a possible D match to TRBD1 (6 bases). TRBV23-1 is an open reading frame, and its role is uncertain. The CDR3 covers 16 residues. Trimming stripped 11 bases from V and 5 bases from J, with 25 bases between.

This clonotype was seen more than once but under ten times. The rearrangement uses TRBV6-5 and TRBJ2-7; D is unresolved. CDR3 size: 13 residues. The germline V gene has CDR1 MNHEY and CDR2 SVGAGI. Trimming pared 6 bases from V and 1 base from J, leaving 10 bases between. This CDR3 reads CASSLAVSYEQYF. The CDR3 DNA is TGTGCCAGCAGCCTGGCCGTGTCCTACGAGCAGTACTTC.

This clonotype has only a few counts. The chain is built from TRBV20-1 and TRBJ2-1, with 8 bases matching TRBD2. This CDR3 contains 11 residues. Germline V gives CDR1 DFQATT, CDR2 SNEGSKA (reference sequence). V dropped 4 bases and J dropped 9; count of bases not matched to a gene: 2. CDR3 sequence: CSATRGGEQFF. The CDR3 nucleotides read TGCAGTGCTACCCGGGGGGGTGAGCAGTTCTTC.

This sequence joins TRBV6-5 and TRBJ1-2; maybe TRBD1 (5 bases). V was trimmed by 7 bases and J by 4 bases, leaving 13 bases between them. The germline gives CDR1 MNHEY, CDR2 SVGAGI. This CDR3 comprises 13 residues. The CDR3 DNA is TGTGCCAGCACCGGGGGGTTATTCTATGGCTACACCTTC. Its translation is CASTGGLFYGYTF.